One sample yielded the 20 T cell receptor beta chains listed below, sequenced in a study of blood T cell repertoires in COVID-19. Only in-frame clones appear in the TCRdb table, and some are missing; sequencing was by immunoSEQ multiplex PCR. This table holds roughly 70,000 clones, 91% found once. The sequenced sample was peripheral blood. The receptors were sampled from a human donor with active COVID-19. The donor label of this sample is uncertain.

This clone was seen only once. The CDR3 bases are TGTGCCAGCAGCCCAGGGACTAGCGGGACACTTCGGAACACCGGGGAGCTGTTTTTT. Protein product: CASSPGTSGTLRNTGELFF. The rearrangement joins TRBV5-4 to TRBJ2-2; 13 positions match TRBD2. The ends lost 4 bases at V and 1 base at J; junction bases unmatched: 10. This CDR3 has 19 residues. CDR1 and CDR2 from the germline V gene are SGHNT and YYREEE (reference sequence).

This clone was picked up one time. V gene TRBV7-3 combines with J gene TRBJ2-7; 10 nucleotides line up with TRBD1. V shed 5 bases and J 1 base; nucleotides not matched to a gene: 2. The germline CDR1 and CDR2 sequences are SGHTA and FQGTGA. This CDR3 contains 14 residues. CDR3 residues: CASSRTGGSYEQYF. DNA for the CDR3: TGTGCCAGCAGCCGGACAGGGGGTTCCTACGAGCAGTACTTC.

This clone was observed a handful of times. The chain uses TRBV7-2 and TRBJ1-1, with D maybe TRBD1 (5 bases). The CDR3 has 14 residues. Germline lookup yields CDR1 SGHTA and CDR2 FQGNSA. Trimming took off 1 base at V and 1 base at J, with 7 bases between the two ends. CDR3 protein: CASSLVQANTEAFF. The CDR3 region has the DNA TGTGCCAGCAGCTTAGTACAGGCGAACACTGAAGCTTTCTTT.

The chain carries TRBV11-2 and TRBJ2-7, with D uncertain. The CDR3 runs to 13 residues. The V gene lost 1 base and the J gene lost 7 bases, with 11 bases spanning the gap. Germline CDR1 and CDR2: SGHAT and FQNNGV. Here the CDR3 reads CASSLARSGEQYF. The CDR3 DNA reads as TGTGCCAGCAGCTTAGCCAGATCAGGAGAGCAGTACTTC.

V and J are TRBV6-5 and TRBJ2-2, with 9 bases identical to TRBD2. The ends lost 7 bases at V and 6 bases at J; junction bases unmatched: 9. Germline V gives CDR1 MNHEY, CDR2 SVGAGI. The CDR3 is 15 residues long. CDR3 DNA sequence: TGTGCCAGCACGGCTAGCGGGACGTTGGCCGGGGAGCTGTTTTTT. It specifies CASTASGTLAGELFF.

The rearrangement links TRBV7-8 to TRBJ2-1; 15 nucleotides align to TRBD2. CDR1 and CDR2 (germline): SGHVS, FQNEAQ. The V and J ends lost 4 bases and 7 bases, in that order; junction bases with no gene match: 5. This CDR3 has 16 residues. DNA for the CDR3: TGTGCCAGCAGCTGGCGGACTAGCGGGAGGGTGAATGAGCAGTTCTTC. This sequence encodes CASSWRTSGRVNEQFF.

The rearrangement links TRBV18 to TRBJ2-7; possibly TRBD2 for D (6 bases). V gave up 6 bases and J gave up 0 bases, with 15 bases separating them. This CDR3 is built from 15 residues. The germline gives CDR1 KGHSH, CDR2 LQKENI. Written as DNA, the CDR3 is TGTGCCAGCTCTCCCGGGACTTTCCCCTCCTACGAGCAGTACTTC. Amino acid sequence: CASSPGTFPSYEQYF.

V is TRBV30 and J is TRBJ1-2; TRBD1 matches at 7 bases. V shed 3 bases, J shed 8 bases, and the junction held 12 bases outside the gene matches. Germline V lookup: CDR1 GTSNPN, CDR2 SVGIG (reference sequence). This CDR3 contains 14 residues. The CDR3: CAWRVRDRRAGYTF. DNA for the CDR3: TGTGCCTGGAGGGTAAGGGACAGAAGAGCCGGCTACACCTTC.

The genes are TRBV7-2 and TRBJ2-3; D possibly corresponds to TRBD1 (5 bases). The CDR3 is made up of 16 amino acids. Germline CDR1 is SGHTA and CDR2 is FQGNSA. V lost 1 base and J 2 bases, leaving 13 bases between the germline ends. CDR3 residues: CASSLGSARVTDTQYF. The CDR3 nucleotides are TGTGCCAGCAGCTTAGGTTCCGCCAGGGTCACAGATACGCAGTATTTT.

The genes are TRBV19 and TRBJ2-1; TRBD2 is a possible D gene (5 bases). Germline lookup yields CDR1 LNHDA and CDR2 SQIVND (reference sequence). The CDR3 sequence is 16 residues long. The germline V and J ends were trimmed by 5 bases and 8 bases, with 22 bases remaining between them. The CDR3 spells CASSSPGLALGYEQFF. The CDR3 DNA reads as TGTGCCAGTAGTTCACCGGGCCTAGCCCTTGGCTATGAGCAGTTCTTC. The whole variable domain, filled in from reference TRBV19 and TRBJ2-1, reads DGGITQSPKYLFRKEGQNVTLSCEQNLNHDAMYWYRQDPGQGLRLIYYSQIVNDFQKGDIAEGYSVSREKKESFPLTVTSAQKNPTAFYLCASSSPGLALGYEQFFGPGTRLTVL.

This chain links TRBV10-3 with TRBJ2-3, with 9 bases lining up with TRBD1. With 7 bases clipped from V and 3 bases from J, the junction kept 8 bases outside the gene matches. This CDR3 contains 15 residues. The V gene's germline CDR1 is ENHRY and CDR2 SYGVKD. The CDR3 spells CAITSGTGRTDTQYF. For the CDR3, the DNA is TGTGCCATCACCTCCGGGACAGGGAGGACAGATACGCAGTATTTT.

The V and J genes are TRBV5-6 and TRBJ2-7; D call uncertain. V was shortened by 1 base and J by 3 bases, with 11 bases between the two germline ends. The CDR3 extends over 14 amino acids. Germline assignment: CDR1 SGHDT and CDR2 YYEEEE. CDR3 region: CASSLSPENYEQYF. CDR3 nucleotides: TGTGCCAGCAGCTTGTCTCCAGAAAACTACGAGCAGTACTTC.

This chain links TRBV5-1 with TRBJ2-7, with 14 bases fitting TRBD2. The J segment lost 6 bases and the V segment lost 3 bases, leaving 14 bases of the junction unmatched. The CDR3 consists of 18 residues. Per germline, CDR1 SGHRS and CDR2 YFSETQ. The CDR3 loop reads CASSSHVARTSGRPEQYF. The CDR3 region has the DNA TGCGCCAGCAGCTCGCACGTGGCTCGGACTAGCGGGAGGCCCGAGCAGTACTTC.

This clone was seen only a few times. V usage is TRBV7-9 and J usage is TRBJ1-5, with a tentative D call TRBD1 (6 bases). Trimming left V 3 bases short and J 3 bases short, with 9 bases between. The CDR3 runs 14 residues. CDR1 SEHNR and CDR2 FQNEAQ come from the germline V gene (reference sequence). CDR3: CASSLTGPNQPQHF. In nucleotides, the CDR3 is TGTGCCAGCAGCTTGACAGGCCCCAATCAGCCCCAGCATTTT.

The CDR3 sequence is CASSPPGQDYEQYF. In DNA form, the CDR3 reads TGTGCCAGTAGTCCCCCGGGACAGGACTACGAGCAGTACTTC. This chain joins TRBV19 and TRBJ2-7, with 8 bases lining up with TRBD1. V lost 5 bases and J lost 3; bases outside the gene matches: 6. CDR1 LNHDA and CDR2 SQIVND come from the germline V gene (reference sequence). The length of the CDR3 is 14 residues.

This clone showed up just once. V and J are TRBV10-3 and TRBJ2-1; a possible D gene is TRBD1 (6 bases). The length of the CDR3 is 15 residues. CDR1 is ENHRY, CDR2 SYGVKD, per germline. V shed 7 bases and J shed 8 bases, with 21 bases lying between them. As DNA, the CDR3 is TGTGCCATCAAGAGCGACAGGTCTATGGTCGATGAGCAGTTCTTC. Protein sequence: CAIKSDRSMVDEQFF.

V is TRBV6-5 and J is TRBJ2-1; 10 nucleotides agree with TRBD2. Germline V CDR1 and CDR2: MNHEY, SVGAGI. The ends lost 6 bases at V and 4 bases at J; junction bases unmatched: 6. CDR3 length equals 15 residues. In nucleotides, the CDR3 is TGTGCCAGCAGCTATCAGCGGGAGGGGTACAATGAGCAGTTCTTC. Its translation: CASSYQREGYNEQFF.

In DNA form, the CDR3 reads TGTGCCAGCTACTCGGCGGGACAGCAAGCGAACACCATATATTTT. It translates to CASYSAGQQANTIYF. J is TRBJ1-3 and V is TRBV28, with 7 nucleotides matching TRBD1. This CDR3 has 15 residues. V was clipped by 8 bases and J by 7 bases; unmatched bases: 14. Germline values: CDR1 MDHEN, CDR2 SYDVKM.

CDR3 coding DNA: TGTGCCAGTAGTATGATCGCTAGCGGGAGACGAAACGAGCAGTACTTC. Translating gives CASSMIASGRRNEQYF. This sequence joins TRBV19 and TRBJ2-7, with 10 bases fitting TRBD2. The CDR3 covers 16 residues. The V gene's germline CDR1 is LNHDA and CDR2 SQIVND (reference sequence). J lost 5 bases, V lost 3 bases, and 10 bases had no gene match.

This clone came up a few times. The chain has TRBV6-4 and TRBJ2-1, with TRBD1 identical over 9 bases. This CDR3 contains 15 residues. V dropped 6 bases and J dropped 5; count of bases not matched to a gene: 8. CDR1 and CDR2 (germline): MRHNA, SNTAGT. The CDR3 region is CASRPGTGMNNEQFF. The CDR3 bases are TGTGCCAGCAGGCCCGGGACAGGGATGAACAATGAGCAGTTCTTC.